These 22 T cell receptor beta chains share one sample of origin, sequenced in a study of monozygotic twins with inflammatory bowel disease. TCRdb re-called the 5' RACE reads; one entry per CDR3 protein, DNA not given. Listed are 400,000 to 500,000 distinct CDR3 sequences; under 3% falls within the top ten. Source material: blood. The receptors originated from a human donor with ulcerative colitis or Crohn's disease, or a healthy co-twin of an affected twin (not recorded which).

The chain has TRBV12-3 or TRBV12-4 and TRBJ2-3; the TCRdb call, TRBD1, lacks DNA for checking. The CDR3 covers 15 residues. The CDR3 here is CASSAPGAGRDTQYF.

The chain combines TRBV18 with TRBJ1-1; TCRdb outputs TRBD1, but without DNA this stays unchecked. Germline-derived CDR1 and CDR2 are KGHSH and LQKENI. CDR3 length: 15 residues. CDR3 sequence reads: CASSQRDRGNTEAFF. Full variable domain (remainder filled in from reference TRBV18 and TRBJ1-1): NAGVMQNPRHLVRRRGQEARLRCSPMKGHSHVYWYRQLPEEGLKFMVYLQKENIIDESGMPKERFSAEFPKEGPSILRIQQVVRGDSAAYFCASSQRDRGNTEAFFGQGTRLTVV.

The chain combines TRBV3-1 with TRBJ2-5; TCRdb proposes TRBD2, but this gene call is untestable without DNA. This CDR3 contains 13 residues. Germline loops: CDR1 LGHDT, CDR2 YNNKEL (reference sequence). CDR3 sequence reads: CASSPGLSETQYF.

The chain uses TRBV7-2 and TRBJ2-1. Germline V gene sequence: CDR1 SGHTA, CDR2 FQGNSA. This CDR3 has 16 amino acids. CDR3 residues: CASSLGSSSTGSEQFF.

The genes are TRBV30 and TRBJ2-2; TCRdb gives TRBD1 as the D gene, but with no DNA this cannot be confirmed. The CDR3 runs 11 residues. Germline CDR1 is GTSNPN and CDR2 is SVGIG (reference sequence). CDR3: CAWSVGRQLFF.

This sequence joins TRBV27 and TRBJ2-3; the D call from TCRdb, TRBD2, cannot be confirmed without DNA. Germline lookup yields CDR1 MNHEY and CDR2 SMNVEV (reference sequence). The CDR3 length is 15 residues. The CDR3 protein is CASSFYPGGGDTQYF.

The chain carries TRBV5-1 and TRBJ1-1; the TRBD1 assignment by TCRdb is unverifiable without DNA. This CDR3 region has 12 residues. Germline CDR1 SGHRS, CDR2 YFSETQ. CDR3 in amino acids: CASSLGTGEAFF.

The chain recombines TRBV6-1 with TRBJ2-3; TCRdb picks TRBD1, but there is no DNA to check that call. The CDR3 spans 17 residues. The V gene's germline CDR1 is MNHNS and CDR2 SASEGT. The CDR3 reads CASSRPGTGLLTDTQYF.

The chain carries TRBV19 and TRBJ2-7; the TRBD1 assignment by TCRdb is unverifiable without DNA. Germline V gene sequence: CDR1 LNHDA, CDR2 SQIVND (reference sequence). This CDR3 contains 13 residues. The CDR3 protein is CASSGDNSYEQYF.

The chain joins TRBV7-2 to TRBJ2-7; the TRBD2 assignment by TCRdb is unverifiable without DNA. The germline V gene has CDR1 SGHTA and CDR2 FQGNSA. The CDR3 length is 14 residues. Here the CDR3 reads CASSDYGTSAEQYF.

The chain couples TRBV7-6 to TRBJ2-7; TCRdb's assignment of TRBD2 cannot be checked, as there is no DNA. The CDR3 runs to 16 residues. Per the germline V gene, CDR1 is SGHVS and CDR2 is FNYEAQ. CDR3 loop: CASSPYSGRASYEQYF.

The chain combines TRBV11-2 with TRBJ1-5. Per germline, CDR1 SGHAT and CDR2 FQNNGV. The CDR3 totals 14 residues. The CDR3 loop reads CASSITDGNQPQHF.

The rearrangement uses TRBV3-1 and TRBJ1-1. Germline V gene sequence: CDR1 LGHDT, CDR2 YNNKEL (reference sequence). CDR3 size: 13 residues. The CDR3 spells CASSLLLGGEAFF.

The J gene is TRBJ2-4, the V gene TRBV5-1; TCRdb returns TRBD1, unconfirmable since there is no DNA. The CDR3 has 19 residues. Germline values: CDR1 SGHRS, CDR2 YFSETQ. The CDR3 protein is CASSLAAQGPQIAKNIQYF.

J is TRBJ2-1 and V is TRBV18; TCRdb indicates TRBD2, and absent DNA this call remains unverified. This CDR3 has 13 residues. Germline loops: CDR1 KGHSH, CDR2 LQKENI. The CDR3 region is CASSWQGPDEQFF.

This rearrangement joins TRBV6-2 or TRBV6-3 to TRBJ2-7. Germline V gene data show CDR1 as MNHEY and CDR2 as SVGEGT. There are 15 residues in the CDR3. The CDR3 protein is CASSSSWEASYEQYF.

This chain connects TRBV19 to TRBJ1-2; TCRdb's D call of TRBD1 is untestable without DNA. This CDR3 spans 15 amino acids. Germline CDR1 LNHDA, CDR2 SQIVND (reference sequence). The CDR3 is CASSPISTGLGDYTF.

The genes are TRBV10-3 and TRBJ1-6. The CDR3 totals 14 residues. Germline CDR1 and CDR2: ENHRY and SYGVKD. Here the CDR3 reads CAIRRVAYNSPLHF.

This chain connects TRBV20-1 to TRBJ1-2; TCRdb's D call of TRBD1 is untestable without DNA. The CDR3 sequence is 13 residues long. The germline gives CDR1 DFQATT, CDR2 SNEGSKA (reference sequence). This CDR3 reads CSASPAAGGGYTF.

The V gene is TRBV9, the J gene TRBJ2-7. CDR3 length equals 14 residues. The germline V gene has CDR1 SGDLS and CDR2 YYNGEE. CDR3 amino acids: CASSARSDGYEQYF.

The gene calls are TRBV6-5 and TRBJ1-1. Germline V gene sequence: CDR1 MNHEY, CDR2 SVGAGI. The CDR3 is 16 amino acids. This CDR3 is CASSYGQAQMNTEAFF.

The rearrangement joins TRBV2 to TRBJ1-1; absent DNA, TCRdb's TRBD1 call cannot be checked. The germline gives CDR1 SNHLY, CDR2 FYNNEI. This CDR3 spans 13 amino acids. CDR3 residues: CASSGQGRTEAFF.